Presented here are 27 T cell receptor beta chains from one specimen sequenced in a study of cytomegalovirus exposure and HLA in healthy donors. The PCR used 60 Vbeta and 13 Jbeta primers. Some clones are missing from TCRdb's copy, which holds only in-frame ones; the method was immunoSEQ multiplex PCR. The table includes fewer than 120,000 clones, more than 75% detected once. Specimen: PBMCs. All receptors come from a man between 40 and 49 years old in good health and CMV-seronegative.

The chain uses TRBV4-2 and TRBJ1-3, with 9 bases identical to TRBD1. J gave up 3 bases and V 5 bases, and 5 bases lay outside the gene matches. CDR3 length: 15 amino acids. Germline loops: CDR1 LGHNA, CDR2 YNFKEQ. Written as DNA, the CDR3 is TGTGCCAGCAGCAAACAGGGGGCTGTTGGAAACACCATATATTTT. This encodes CASSKQGAVGNTIYF.

This chain uses TRBV7-6 with TRBJ2-5; possibly TRBD1 for D (5 bases). V was clipped by 0 bases and J by 4 bases, with 12 bases between them. The CDR3 spans 15 residues. Germline V CDR1 and CDR2: SGHVS, FNYEAQ. DNA of the CDR3: TGTGCCAGCAGCTTAGCAACGACAGCCTCAGAGACCCAGTACTTC. Protein product: CASSLATTASETQYF.

This clone was seen just once. The chain carries TRBV28 and TRBJ1-2; D is possibly TRBD1 (5 bases). The CDR3 spans 12 residues. Per the germline V gene, CDR1 is MDHEN and CDR2 is SYDVKM. Trimming cost V 5 bases and J 6 bases, with 10 bases left between them. CDR3 region: CASSTQGDGYTF. The CDR3 DNA sequence: TGTGCCAGCAGTACCCAAGGGGATGGCTACACCTTC.

This chain connects TRBV10-3 to TRBJ2-7, with a possible D match to TRBD1 (5 bases). CDR3 size: 13 residues. CDR1 and CDR2 from the germline V gene are ENHRY and SYGVKD. Trimming stripped 3 bases from V and 5 bases from J, with 11 bases between. The CDR3 bases are TGTGCCATCAGTGATAGGGCAGGGAACGAGCAGTACTTC. It translates to CAISDRAGNEQYF.

In its sample, this clone was seen once. This chain uses TRBV6-6 with TRBJ1-2, with TRBD1 matching over 8 bases. The CDR3 runs 14 residues. CDR1 is MNHNY, CDR2 SVGAGI, per germline (reference sequence). The V gene end was trimmed by 6 bases and the J gene end by 4 bases; junction bases not matched to a gene: 7. CDR3 loop: CASRDQGAGYGYTF. As DNA, the CDR3 is TGTGCCAGCAGGGACCAGGGGGCGGGCTATGGCTACACCTTC.

This chain connects TRBV28 to TRBJ1-5; TRBD1 matches at 8 bases. The CDR3 runs to 14 residues. Germline loops: CDR1 MDHEN, CDR2 SYDVKM. V lost 5 bases, J lost 9 bases, and 9 bases stayed unmatched. CDR3 sequence: CASSHRGAGMPQHF. The CDR3, as DNA: TGTGCCAGCAGTCACAGGGGGGCGGGAATGCCCCAGCATTTT. The variable domain in full, completed from reference TRBV28 and TRBJ1-5, reads DVKVTQSSRYLVKRTGEKVFLECVQDMDHENMFWYRQDPGLGLRLIYFSYDVKMKEKGDIPEGYSVSREKKERFSLILESASTNQTSMYLCASSHRGAGMPQHFGDGTRLSIL.

V gene TRBV4-2 combines with J gene TRBJ2-7; possible D gene TRBD2, 6 bases. The CDR3 loop spans 14 amino acids. V lost 4 bases, J lost 2 bases, and 12 bases lay in between. Germline V gene lookup returns CDR1 LGHNA and CDR2 YNFKEQ. CDR3 amino acids: CASSRGPGAYEQYF. CDR3 nucleotide sequence: TGTGCCAGCAGCCGCGGGCCGGGGGCCTACGAGCAGTACTTC.

The genes are TRBV28 and TRBJ1-2; 7 bases agree with TRBD1. There are 15 residues in the CDR3. V lost 5 bases and J lost 8; bases outside the gene matches: 14. The V gene's germline CDR1 is MDHEN and CDR2 SYDVKM. CDR3 nucleotide sequence: TGTGCCAGCAGTGCTGGACAGGTAGACTCGCGCGGCTACACCTTC. This sequence encodes CASSAGQVDSRGYTF.

CDR3 protein: CASTNSRGTGANVLTF. The CDR3 bases are TGTGCCAGCACCAACTCTCGGGGGACTGGGGCCAACGTCCTGACTTTC. The V call is TRBV2, the J call TRBJ2-6, with a possible D match to TRBD2 (6 bases). Trimming stripped 7 bases from V and 2 bases from J, with 15 bases between. Germline V CDR1 and CDR2: SNHLY, FYNNEI. CDR3 size: 16 residues.

The gene calls are TRBV6-4 and TRBJ1-5; D might be TRBD1 (6 bases). The CDR3 has 17 residues. Germline CDR1 and CDR2: MRHNA and SNTAGT. V was trimmed by 2 bases and J by 1 base, leaving 15 bases between them. CDR3 sequence: CASSDDFGRGSNQPQHF. CDR3 DNA: TGTGCCAGCAGTGACGATTTCGGCAGGGGAAGCAATCAGCCCCAGCATTTT.

The rearrangement uses TRBV28 and TRBJ1-5; D perhaps matches TRBD1 (5 bases). Trimming left V 3 bases short and J 0 bases short, with 9 bases between. Germline lookup yields CDR1 MDHEN and CDR2 SYDVKM. This CDR3 has 15 amino acids. The CDR3 loop is CASSLIGASNQPQHF. CDR3 in DNA: TGTGCCAGCAGTTTGATAGGGGCTAGCAATCAGCCCCAGCATTTT.

The rearrangement links TRBV10-3 to TRBJ2-5; possibly TRBD1 for D (6 bases). Trimming took 3 bases from V and 4 from J, leaving 12 bases between them. The CDR3 totals 14 residues. Germline V gene lookup returns CDR1 ENHRY and CDR2 SYGVKD. CDR3 nucleotide sequence: TGTGCCATCAGTGACCGGGACAAGGGAGAGACCCAGTACTTC. It encodes CAISDRDKGETQYF.

This sequence joins TRBV5-8 and TRBJ1-5; TRBD1 agrees at 8 bases. The length of the CDR3 is 18 residues. CDR1 SGHTS and CDR2 YDEGEE come from the germline V gene. J lost 3 bases, V lost 1 base, and 12 bases had no gene match. The CDR3 loop is CASSLWLSSTGDNQPQHF. The CDR3 nucleotides read TGTGCCAGCAGCTTGTGGCTTTCCTCGACAGGGGACAATCAGCCCCAGCATTTT.

Turning to this clone: The sample carries other DNA sequences with the same CDR3. This rearrangement joins TRBV30 to TRBJ1-6, with TRBD1 matching over 7 bases. The CDR3 spans 13 residues. Germline trimming cut 3 bases from V and 13 bases from J; bases unmatched to any gene: 9. In germline, CDR1 is GTSNPN, CDR2 SVGIG (reference sequence). The CDR3 DNA is TGTGCCTGGAGGGGACAGAAGGCTTCCCCCCTCCACTTT. The encoded protein is CAWRGQKASPLHF. Variable domain in full (rest from reference TRBV30 and TRBJ1-6): SQTIHQWPATLVQPVGSPLSLECTVEGTSNPNLYWYRQAAGRGLQLLFYSVGIGQISSEVPQNLSASRPQDRQFILSSKKLLLSDSGFYLCAWRGQKASPLHFGNGTRLTVT.

This clone has more than one count but fewer than ten. The chain has TRBV19 and TRBJ1-4; the match to TRBD1 covers 10 bases. Germline CDR1 is LNHDA and CDR2 is SQIVND (reference sequence). The V segment lost 4 bases and the J segment 7 bases; nucleotides outside the gene matches: 6. The CDR3 covers 15 residues. CDR3 coding DNA: TGTGCCAGTAGTAGGGACAGGGGAGGTCGTGAAAAACTGTTTTTT. The encoded protein is CASSRDRGGREKLFF.

V usage is TRBV27 and J usage is TRBJ2-7; D might be TRBD1 (6 bases). Between the trimmed V and J ends, which lost 1 base and 3 bases, there was a span of 10 bases. The CDR3 spans 14 residues. CDR1 and CDR2 from the germline V gene are MNHEY and SMNVEV (reference sequence). For the CDR3, the DNA is TGTGCCAGCAGTTTATTCGGACAGAACTACGAGCAGTACTTC. Translated: CASSLFGQNYEQYF.

The rearrangement joins TRBV10-3 to TRBJ2-2; D is unclear. Deletions cut 7 bases from V and 0 bases from J, with 6 bases between. Germline V gene data show CDR1 as ENHRY and CDR2 as SYGVKD. The CDR3 sequence is 13 residues long. CDR3 nucleotides: TGTGCCATCACTACGGCGAACACCGGGGAGCTGTTTTTT. Protein product: CAITTANTGELFF.

The chain carries TRBV28 and TRBJ1-1; weak D call: TRBD1 (5 bases). Trimming took 3 bases from V and 1 from J, leaving 6 bases between them. CDR3 length: 13 amino acids. From germline, CDR1 is MDHEN and CDR2 SYDVKM. In DNA, the CDR3 is TGTGCCAGCAGTTTTGGACAGAACACTGAAGCTTTCTTT. Translating it yields CASSFGQNTEAFF.

This rearrangement joins TRBV7-8 to TRBJ1-1, with 11 bases aligning to TRBD1. The CDR3 consists of 14 residues. The ends lost 3 bases at V and 7 bases at J; junction bases unmatched: 4. CDR1 is SGHVS and CDR2 is FQNEAQ in the germline V gene. The CDR3 is CASSFTDRGHEAFF. Here the CDR3 DNA reads TGTGCCAGCAGCTTTACGGACAGGGGGCATGAAGCTTTCTTT.

This rearrangement joins TRBV5-1 to TRBJ2-2; 10 nucleotides align to TRBD2. J was trimmed by 8 bases and V by 3 bases; bases with no gene match: 10. In germline, CDR1 is SGHRS, CDR2 YFSETQ. This CDR3 spans 16 amino acids. The CDR3, as DNA: TGCGCCAGCAGCTACACCGGGACTAGCGCTTTAGGGGAGCTGTTTTTT. Its protein is CASSYTGTSALGELFF.

This chain joins TRBV5-1 and TRBJ2-5; D might be TRBD1 (6 bases). V dropped 0 bases and J dropped 1 base, with 7 bases sitting between them. The length of the CDR3 is 14 residues. Germline CDR1 SGHRS, CDR2 YFSETQ. CDR3 sequence reads: CASSLGTAQETQYF. The CDR3 DNA reads as TGCGCCAGCAGCTTGGGGACAGCCCAAGAGACCCAGTACTTC.

This clone has a single count. The chain carries TRBV4-3 and TRBJ2-5; D is perhaps TRBD2 (5 bases). Germline-derived CDR1 and CDR2 are LGHNA and YSLEER. V was trimmed by 0 bases and J by 2 bases, leaving 7 bases between them. The CDR3 is 14 amino acids. The chain's CDR3 is CASSQDTRQETQYF. In nucleotides, the CDR3 is TGCGCCAGCAGCCAAGATACTAGACAAGAGACCCAGTACTTC.

This rearrangement joins TRBV4-2 to TRBJ1-1; D may be TRBD1 (5 bases). The CDR3 contains 16 residues. Germline loops: CDR1 LGHNA, CDR2 YNFKEQ. The V gene lost 0 bases and the J gene lost 4 bases, with 15 bases spanning the gap. The CDR3 here is CASSQDTLRRGTEAFF. The CDR3 DNA follows: TGTGCCAGCAGCCAAGATACCCTCCGTAGGGGCACTGAAGCTTTCTTT.

CDR3 coding DNA: TGTGCCAGCAGCCCCGGGGGGCTGATCGGGGGCTACACCTTC. Protein product: CASSPGGLIGGYTF. The chain links TRBV7-2 to TRBJ1-2; perhaps TRBD1 as D (6 bases). The CDR3 consists of 14 residues. V was pared by 5 bases and J by 8 bases, with 18 bases between. Germline values: CDR1 SGHTA, CDR2 FQGNSA.

The V and J genes are TRBV28 and TRBJ1-2; the D gene is possibly TRBD1 (6 bases). Germline CDR1 and CDR2: MDHEN and SYDVKM. The CDR3 is made up of 17 amino acids. V lost 6 bases and J lost 4, with 24 bases in between. CDR3 residues: CASSASLGADGSYGYTF. DNA for the CDR3: TGTGCCAGCAGCGCCTCCTTGGGGGCGGATGGTAGCTATGGCTACACCTTC.

The rearrangement links TRBV9 to TRBJ2-3; D remains unclear. CDR3 length: 12 residues. Per the germline V gene, CDR1 is SGDLS and CDR2 is YYNGEE. With 4 bases removed from V and 6 bases from J, the gap between germline ends came to 9 bases. CDR3 nucleotide sequence: TGTGCCAGCAGCTTTACAGAGGATACGCAGTATTTT. This codes for CASSFTEDTQYF. Based on the CDR3 plus reference TRBV9 and TRBJ2-3, the full variable domain is DSGVTQTPKHLITATGQRVTLRCSPRSGDLSVYWYQQSLDQGLQFLIQYYNGEERAKGNILERFSAQQFPDLHSELNLSSLELGDSALYFCASSFTEDTQYFGPGTRLTVL.

The chain links TRBV27 to TRBJ2-1, with TRBD1 as a possible D gene (5 bases). Germline assignment: CDR1 MNHEY and CDR2 SMNVEV (reference sequence). Trimming removed 2 bases from V and 4 bases from J, with 12 bases in between. The CDR3 runs 15 residues. The CDR3 DNA reads as TGTGCCAGCAGTTTAGACACAGGCAGATACAATGAGCAGTTCTTC. Amino acid sequence: CASSLDTGRYNEQFF.